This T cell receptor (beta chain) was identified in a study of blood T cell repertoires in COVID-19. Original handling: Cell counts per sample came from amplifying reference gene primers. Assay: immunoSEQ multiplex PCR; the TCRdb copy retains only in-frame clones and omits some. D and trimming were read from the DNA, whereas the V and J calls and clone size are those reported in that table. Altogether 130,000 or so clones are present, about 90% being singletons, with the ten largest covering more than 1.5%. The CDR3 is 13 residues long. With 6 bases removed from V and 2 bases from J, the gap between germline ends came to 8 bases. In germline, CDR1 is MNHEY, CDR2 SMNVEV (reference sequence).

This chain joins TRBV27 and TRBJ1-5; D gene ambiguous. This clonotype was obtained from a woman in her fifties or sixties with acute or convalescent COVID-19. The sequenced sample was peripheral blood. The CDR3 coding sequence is TGTGCCAGCAGACTCACTGGCAATCAGCCCCAGCATTTT. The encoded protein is CASRLTGNQPQHF.